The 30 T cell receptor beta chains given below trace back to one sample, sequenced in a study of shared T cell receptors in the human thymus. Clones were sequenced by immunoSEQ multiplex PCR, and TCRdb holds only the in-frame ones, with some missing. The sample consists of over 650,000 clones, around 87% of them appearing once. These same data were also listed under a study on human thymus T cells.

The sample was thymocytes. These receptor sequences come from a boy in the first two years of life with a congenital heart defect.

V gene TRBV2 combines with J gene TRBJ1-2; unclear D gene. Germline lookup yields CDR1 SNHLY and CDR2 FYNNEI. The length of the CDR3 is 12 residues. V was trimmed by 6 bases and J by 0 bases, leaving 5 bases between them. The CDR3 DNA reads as TGTGCCAGCAGACTCTCTAACTATGGCTACACCTTC. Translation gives CASRLSNYGYTF.

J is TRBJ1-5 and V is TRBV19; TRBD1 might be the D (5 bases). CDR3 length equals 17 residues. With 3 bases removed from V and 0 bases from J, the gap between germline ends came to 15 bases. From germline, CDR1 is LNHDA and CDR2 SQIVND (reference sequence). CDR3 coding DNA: TGTGCCAGTAGTATGAGGGGAGGGCCTTATAGCAATCAGCCCCAGCATTTT. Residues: CASSMRGGPYSNQPQHF.

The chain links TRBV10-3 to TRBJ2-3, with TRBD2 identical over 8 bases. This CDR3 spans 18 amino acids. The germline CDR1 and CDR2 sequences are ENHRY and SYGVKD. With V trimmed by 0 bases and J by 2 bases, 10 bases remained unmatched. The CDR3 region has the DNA TGTGCCATCAGTGAGTCAACGGGGGGGCCACCCTACACAGATACGCAGTATTTT. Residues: CAISESTGGPPYTDTQYF.

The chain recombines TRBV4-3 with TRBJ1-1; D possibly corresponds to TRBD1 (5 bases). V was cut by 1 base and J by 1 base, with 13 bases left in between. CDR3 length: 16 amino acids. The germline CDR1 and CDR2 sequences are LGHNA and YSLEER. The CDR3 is CASSQGGWGENTEAFF. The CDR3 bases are TGCGCCAGCAGCCAAGGGGGGTGGGGGGAGAACACTGAAGCTTTCTTT.

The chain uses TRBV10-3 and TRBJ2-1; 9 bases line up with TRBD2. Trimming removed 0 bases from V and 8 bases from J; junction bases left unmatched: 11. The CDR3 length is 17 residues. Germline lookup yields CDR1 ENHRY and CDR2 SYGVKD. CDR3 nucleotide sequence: TGTGCCATCAGTGAGTCGACTAAGGCTAGCGGGATGTATGAGCAGTTCTTC. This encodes CAISESTKASGMYEQFF.

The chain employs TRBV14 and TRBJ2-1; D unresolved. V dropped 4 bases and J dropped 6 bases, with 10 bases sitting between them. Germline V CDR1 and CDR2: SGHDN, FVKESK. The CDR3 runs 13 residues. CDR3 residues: CASSRRRSNEQFF. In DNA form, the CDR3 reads TGTGCCAGCAGCCGTCGGAGATCCAATGAGCAGTTCTTC.

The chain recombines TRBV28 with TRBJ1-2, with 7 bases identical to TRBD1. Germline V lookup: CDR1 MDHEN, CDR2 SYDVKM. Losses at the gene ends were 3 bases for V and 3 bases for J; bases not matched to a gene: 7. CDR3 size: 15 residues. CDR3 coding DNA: TGTGCCAGCAGTTTCCGTGACAGGGACTACTATGGCTACACCTTC. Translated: CASSFRDRDYYGYTF.

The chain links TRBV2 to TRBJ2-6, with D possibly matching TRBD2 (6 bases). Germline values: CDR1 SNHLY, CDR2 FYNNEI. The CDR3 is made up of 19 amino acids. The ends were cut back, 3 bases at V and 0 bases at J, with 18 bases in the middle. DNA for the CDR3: TGTGCCAGCAGTGAGGGGACTCAGGTCCCCCTCTCTGGGGCCAACGTCCTGACTTTC. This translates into CASSEGTQVPLSGANVLTF.

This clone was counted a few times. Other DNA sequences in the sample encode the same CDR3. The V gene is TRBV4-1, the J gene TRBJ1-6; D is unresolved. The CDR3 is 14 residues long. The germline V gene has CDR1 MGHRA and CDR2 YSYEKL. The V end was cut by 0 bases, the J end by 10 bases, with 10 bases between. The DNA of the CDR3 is TGCGCCAGCAGCCAAGAGCGGCTCGACTCACCCCTCCACTTT. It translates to CASSQERLDSPLHF.

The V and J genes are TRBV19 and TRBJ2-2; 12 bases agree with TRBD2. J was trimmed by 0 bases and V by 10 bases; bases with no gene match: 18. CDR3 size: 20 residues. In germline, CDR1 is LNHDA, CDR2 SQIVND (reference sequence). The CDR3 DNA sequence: TGTGCCACCTCAACGCCCACTACTAGCGGGAGGCGCGCGAACACCGGGGAGCTGTTTTTT. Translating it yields CATSTPTTSGRRANTGELFF. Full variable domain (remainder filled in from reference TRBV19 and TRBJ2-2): DGGITQSPKYLFRKEGQNVTLSCEQNLNHDAMYWYRQDPGQGLRLIYYSQIVNDFQKGDIAEGYSVSREKKESFPLTVTSAQKNPTAFYLCATSTPTTSGRRANTGELFFGEGSRLTVL.

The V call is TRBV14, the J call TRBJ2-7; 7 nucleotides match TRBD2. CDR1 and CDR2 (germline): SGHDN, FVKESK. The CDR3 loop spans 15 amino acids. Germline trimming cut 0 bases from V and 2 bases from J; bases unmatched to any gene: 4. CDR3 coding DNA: TGTGCCAGCAGCCAAGATGGGGGGGGAACCTACGAGCAGTACTTC. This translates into CASSQDGGGTYEQYF.

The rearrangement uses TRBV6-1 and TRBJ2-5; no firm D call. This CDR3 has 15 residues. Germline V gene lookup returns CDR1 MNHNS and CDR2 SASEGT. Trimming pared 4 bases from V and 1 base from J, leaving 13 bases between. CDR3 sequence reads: CASSGKQRFQETQYF. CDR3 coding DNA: TGTGCCAGCAGTGGAAAACAACGTTTCCAAGAGACCCAGTACTTC.

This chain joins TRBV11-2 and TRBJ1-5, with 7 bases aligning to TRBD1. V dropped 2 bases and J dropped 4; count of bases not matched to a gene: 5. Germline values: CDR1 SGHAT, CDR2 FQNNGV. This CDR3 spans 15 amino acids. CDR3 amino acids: CASSLSGDRNQPQHF. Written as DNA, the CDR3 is TGTGCCAGCAGCTTATCCGGGGACAGAAATCAGCCCCAGCATTTT.

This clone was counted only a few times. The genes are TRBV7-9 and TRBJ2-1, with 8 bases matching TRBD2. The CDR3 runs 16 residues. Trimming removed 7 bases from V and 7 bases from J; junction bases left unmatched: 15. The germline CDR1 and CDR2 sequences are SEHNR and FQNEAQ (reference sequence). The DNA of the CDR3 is TGTGCCAGCAACCCCCTTAAGGGACTAGGAGCGAATGAGCAGTTCTTC. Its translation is CASNPLKGLGANEQFF.

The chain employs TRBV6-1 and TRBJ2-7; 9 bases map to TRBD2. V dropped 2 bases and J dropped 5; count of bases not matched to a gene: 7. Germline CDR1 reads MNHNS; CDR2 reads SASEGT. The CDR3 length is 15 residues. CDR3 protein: CASSEYAGGIDEQYF. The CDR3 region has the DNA TGTGCCAGCAGTGAATATGCGGGAGGGATTGACGAGCAGTACTTC.

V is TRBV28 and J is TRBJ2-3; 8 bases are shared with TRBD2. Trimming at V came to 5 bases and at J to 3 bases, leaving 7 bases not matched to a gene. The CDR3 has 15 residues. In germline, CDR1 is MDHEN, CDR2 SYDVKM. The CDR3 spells CASSRMRGATDTQYF. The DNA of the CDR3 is TGTGCCAGCAGTAGAATGCGGGGGGCGACAGATACGCAGTATTTT.

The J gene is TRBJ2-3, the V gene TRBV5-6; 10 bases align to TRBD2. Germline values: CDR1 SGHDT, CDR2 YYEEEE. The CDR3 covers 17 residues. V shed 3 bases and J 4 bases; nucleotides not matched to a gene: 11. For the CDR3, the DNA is TGTGCCAGCAGCTCAAGCCGTAGCGGGGGGCGAGCAGATACGCAGTATTTT. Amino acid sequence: CASSSSRSGGRADTQYF.

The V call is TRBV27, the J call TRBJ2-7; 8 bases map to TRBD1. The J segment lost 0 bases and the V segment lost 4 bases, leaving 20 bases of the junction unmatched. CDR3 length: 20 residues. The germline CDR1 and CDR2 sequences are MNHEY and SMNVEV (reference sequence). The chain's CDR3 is CASSSKPGQEPPTSSYEQYF. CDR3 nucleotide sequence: TGTGCCAGCAGTTCCAAACCGGGACAGGAGCCTCCCACCAGCTCCTACGAGCAGTACTTC.

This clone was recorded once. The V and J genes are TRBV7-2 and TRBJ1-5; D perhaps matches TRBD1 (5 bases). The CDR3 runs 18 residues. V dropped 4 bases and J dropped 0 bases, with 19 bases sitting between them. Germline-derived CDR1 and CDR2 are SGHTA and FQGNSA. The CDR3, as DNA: TGTGCCAGCAGCTCAAGAGAGGGACTGGAGTATAGCAATCAGCCCCAGCATTTT. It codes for CASSSREGLEYSNQPQHF.

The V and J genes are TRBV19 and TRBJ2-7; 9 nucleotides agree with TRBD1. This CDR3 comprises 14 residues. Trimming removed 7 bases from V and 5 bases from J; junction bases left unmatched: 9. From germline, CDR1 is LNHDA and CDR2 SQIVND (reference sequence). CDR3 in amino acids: CASTRDREVDEQYF. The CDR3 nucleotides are TGTGCCAGTACAAGGGACAGGGAAGTAGACGAGCAGTACTTC.

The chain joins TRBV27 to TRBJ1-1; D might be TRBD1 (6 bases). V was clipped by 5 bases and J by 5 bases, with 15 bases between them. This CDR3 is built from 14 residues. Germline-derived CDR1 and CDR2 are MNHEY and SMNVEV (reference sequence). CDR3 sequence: CASSLTGTGTEAFF. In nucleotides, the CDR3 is TGTGCCAGCAGTCTTACAGGGACCGGGACTGAAGCTTTCTTT.

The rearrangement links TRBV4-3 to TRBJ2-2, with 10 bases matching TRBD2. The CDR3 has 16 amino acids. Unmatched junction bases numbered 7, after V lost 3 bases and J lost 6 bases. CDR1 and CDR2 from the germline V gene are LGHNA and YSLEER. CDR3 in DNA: TGCGCCAGCAGCCAGACCGGGACTAGCGAGTCCGGGGAGCTGTTTTTT. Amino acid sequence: CASSQTGTSESGELFF.

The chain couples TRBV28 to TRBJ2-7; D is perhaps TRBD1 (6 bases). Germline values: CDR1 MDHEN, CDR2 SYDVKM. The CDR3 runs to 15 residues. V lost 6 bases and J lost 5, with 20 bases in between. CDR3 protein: CASSLPGTPLDEQYF. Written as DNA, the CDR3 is TGTGCCAGCAGCCTCCCCGGGACACCTTTGGACGAGCAGTACTTC.

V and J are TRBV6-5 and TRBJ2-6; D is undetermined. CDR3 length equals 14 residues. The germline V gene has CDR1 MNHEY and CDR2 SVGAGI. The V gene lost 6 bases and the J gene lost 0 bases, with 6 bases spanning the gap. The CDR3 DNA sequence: TGTGCCAGCAGGTTCAACTCTGGGGCCAACGTCCTGACTTTC. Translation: CASRFNSGANVLTF.

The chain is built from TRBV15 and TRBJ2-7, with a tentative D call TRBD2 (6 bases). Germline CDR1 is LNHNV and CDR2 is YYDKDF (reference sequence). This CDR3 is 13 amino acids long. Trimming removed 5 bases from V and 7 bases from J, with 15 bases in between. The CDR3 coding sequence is TGTGCCACCAGCGGGGATTCCGGGACTGAGCAGTACTTC. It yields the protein CATSGDSGTEQYF.

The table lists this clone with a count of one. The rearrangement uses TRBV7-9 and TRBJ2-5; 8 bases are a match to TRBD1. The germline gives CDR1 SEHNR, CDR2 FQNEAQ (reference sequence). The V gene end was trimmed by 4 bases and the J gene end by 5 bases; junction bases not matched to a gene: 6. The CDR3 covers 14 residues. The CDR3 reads CASSSPRGRETQYF. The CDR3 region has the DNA TGTGCCAGCAGCTCACCCAGGGGGCGGGAGACCCAGTACTTC. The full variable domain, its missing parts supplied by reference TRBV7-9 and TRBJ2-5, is DTGVSQNPRHKITKRGQNVTFRCDPISEHNRLYWYRQTLGQGPEFLTYFQNEAQLEKSRLLSDRFSAERPKGSFSTLEIQRTEQGDSAMYLCASSSPRGRETQYFGPGTRLLVL.

In DNA form, the CDR3 reads TGTGCTAGTGGTTTGTCGGGACAGGGGGCACCGGTGAACACTGAAGCTTTCTTT. Protein product: CASGLSGQGAPVNTEAFF. The rearrangement uses TRBV12-5 and TRBJ1-1; TRBD1 matches at 12 bases. With 2 bases clipped from V and 0 bases from J, the junction kept 7 bases outside the gene matches. This CDR3 is built from 18 residues. Germline-derived CDR1 and CDR2 are LGHNT and FRNRAP.

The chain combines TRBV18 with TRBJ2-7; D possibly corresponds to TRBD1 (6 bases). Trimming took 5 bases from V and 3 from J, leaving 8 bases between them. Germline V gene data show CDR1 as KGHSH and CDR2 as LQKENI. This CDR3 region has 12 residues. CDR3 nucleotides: TGTGCCAGCTCAGGGACAAACTACGAGCAGTACTTC. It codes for CASSGTNYEQYF.

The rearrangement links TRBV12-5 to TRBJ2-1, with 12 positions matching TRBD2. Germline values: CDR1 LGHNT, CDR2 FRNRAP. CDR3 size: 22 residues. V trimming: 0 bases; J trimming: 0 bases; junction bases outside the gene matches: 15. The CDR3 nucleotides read TGTGCTAGTGGTTTGGTACCCGGGACTAGCGGGTACCGACCCAGCTCCTACAATGAGCAGTTCTTC. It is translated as CASGLVPGTSGYRPSSYNEQFF.

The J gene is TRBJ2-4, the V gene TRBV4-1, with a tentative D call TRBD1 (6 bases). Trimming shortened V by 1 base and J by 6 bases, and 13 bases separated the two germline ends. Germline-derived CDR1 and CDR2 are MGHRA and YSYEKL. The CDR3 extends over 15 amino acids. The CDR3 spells CASSQGTACPNIQYF. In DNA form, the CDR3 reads TGCGCCAGCAGCCAAGGGACAGCGTGCCCAAACATTCAGTACTTC.